This paragraph reports one TCR beta chain. Its recognized antigen is unknown. No quality values exist for individual bases; no much larger clone is one base distant. The germline V gene encodes CDR1 SGHAT and CDR2 FQNNGV. CDR3 length: 17 amino acids, cysteine to phenylalanine. Only the CDR3 portion is preserved as DNA: 51 bases, with reading frame beginning at the first base. These data belong to a study of identical twins (dated by TCRdb to 2016 to 2017). Background for the entire study: To test whether fetal clonotypes persist, the study used deep sequencing on TCR alpha and beta repertoires from monozygotic twins, unrelated adults of various ages, and cord blood. To rule out contamination, replicate twin experiments were performed at different times with different library preparation protocols. Findings and caveats that apply to the study as a whole: Invariant T cells such as MAIT and iNKT could partly confound zero-insertion analyses, though diverse VJ usage argued against this for most clonotypes. A weaker excess of twin sharing was found in beta out-of-frame sequences because the signal-to-noise ratio was lowered by fewer shared sequences. Compared with coincidental sharing between unrelated individuals, out-of-frame TCR alpha sequences shared between twins had an excess of sequences with low generation probability. Conclusions relied on cross-sectional statistical analysis, since the same donors could not be followed over many years. Fewer insertions were carried by abundant cord blood beta clonotypes, a similar but weaker trend appeared in young adult naive repertoires, and no such trend appeared in memory repertoires. In monozygotic twins, recombination models systematically underestimated out-of-frame TCR alpha sharing, but the models matched the sharing seen between unrelated individuals.

Receptor amplification or capture employed 5' RACE. Sequencing was carried out with an Illumina HiSeq 2000. Template switching introduced a universal primer binding site; the final cDNA contained a unique molecular identifier, enabling accurate counting of TCR cDNA molecules. Specific primers in the conserved constant-segment region were used to synthesize first-strand cDNA for the TCR alpha and beta chains. Each cDNA library was double barcoded, with a SMART-Mk sample barcode plus Illumina barcodes, to control for contamination. TruSeq adapter sequences and Illumina sample barcodes were added in two successive PCR steps. The TCR alpha and beta cDNA libraries were sequenced on the Illumina HiSeq platform using custom primers. Turning to the authors' computational methods: Raw reads were processed with MiGEC to extract unique molecular identifiers, and MiXCR was used to determine CDR3 positions. For each individual, recombination models were inferred using an EM algorithm with the repgenHMM and IGoR tools. The analysis of shared clonotypes was done with the tcR package in R, with sharing normalized by the product of cloneset sizes. Out-of-frame nonproductive sequences were analyzed to study raw recombination free of thymic and clonal selection effects. TCRdb reprocessed the public reads (quality trimming at Q25 with fastp, clone calling with MiXCR) and kept in-frame beta chains. Records with the same CDR3 protein are collapsed into one entry carrying the most frequent genes and DNA. The V and J calls come from TCRdb's annotation, not from the publication. Across this sample there are 1.5 million to 2 million distinct CDR3 sequences, with 32% seen only once. Together, the top ten hold over 0.25% of the sample.

Every donor in the study was a healthy Caucasian. What was sequenced was cord blood. This receptor chain uses TRBV11-2 and TRBJ2-7; the best D guess is TRBD2, with 5 bases matching. Judging by the DNA end, TRBJ2-5 fits better; the J call may be wrong. This receptor was obtained from a newborn girl in good health. The nucleotide sequence is TGTGCCAGCAGCTTAGATTGGATTGCCAGGTCGGGGGAGACCCAGTACTTC. Translated, it reads CASSLDWIARSGETQYF.